Following are 16 T cell receptor beta chains from one sample sequenced in a study of T cells in Graves' hyperthyroidism and ophthalmopathy. Amplification targeted TCR beta CDR3 regions from RNA transcripts. In the first-round RT-PCR of the TCR CDR3, the HTBI primer set was used. Via MiXCR, TCRdb re-called the multiplex PCR reads, giving one row per CDR3 protein. The repertoire holds 400,000 or so distinct CDR3 sequences, with over 11% as singletons. Sequencing used blood. These receptor sequences come from a man aged 50-59 years with Graves' ophthalmopathy.

This clonotype was observed at least ten times. This chain joins TRBV20-1 and TRBJ2-1; 10 bases are shared with TRBD2. Germline CDR1 reads DFQATT; CDR2 reads SNEGSKA (reference sequence). Losses at the gene ends were 1 base for V and 7 bases for J; bases not matched to a gene: 7. This CDR3 comprises 15 residues. The CDR3 here is CSARVSGLAKNEQFF. Written as DNA, the CDR3 is TGCAGTGCTAGAGTTTCGGGACTAGCGAAGAATGAGCAGTTCTTC.

This sequence joins TRBV7-9 and TRBJ2-7, with a possible D match to TRBD1 (5 bases). CDR3 length equals 13 residues. V gave up 6 bases and J gave up 0 bases, with 9 bases separating them. In germline, CDR1 is SEHNR, CDR2 FQNEAQ (reference sequence). CDR3 residues: CASRAGPSYEQYF. CDR3 bases: TGTGCCAGCAGAGCAGGGCCCTCCTACGAGCAGTACTTC.

On this clonotype: The germline gene is not matched at one end of the junction; a read error may be the cause. The chain employs TRBV5-1 and TRBJ2-1; 14 bases match TRBD2. The CDR3 consists of 17 residues. The germline V gene encodes CDR1 SGHRS and CDR2 YFSETQ. The DNA of the CDR3 is TGTGCCAGCAGCAAAGGGACTAGCGGGAGAACTTACAATGAGCAGTTCTTC. Amino acids: CASSKGTSGRTYNEQFF.

V is TRBV5-4 and J is TRBJ1-1; 7 nucleotides agree with TRBD1. The germline gives CDR1 SGHNT, CDR2 YYREEE (reference sequence). This CDR3 is built from 14 residues. J gave up 4 bases and V 4 bases, and 7 bases lay outside the gene matches. The CDR3 reads CASSRTGLPTEAFF. CDR3 DNA: TGTGCCAGCAGCAGGACAGGCCTCCCCACTGAAGCTTTCTTT.

This clonotype was observed at least ten times. The gene calls are TRBV2 and TRBJ1-5, with a tentative D call TRBD1 (6 bases). The CDR3 has 16 residues. Germline-derived CDR1 and CDR2 are SNHLY and FYNNEI. V was cut by 5 bases and J by 1 base, with 15 bases left in between. CDR3 nucleotides: TGTGCCAGCAGTCTACAGGGAGGTGCGAGCAATCAGCCCCAGCATTTT. Its translation is CASSLQGGASNQPQHF.

The CDR3 sequence is CASSYRAGAFLRRNNEQFF. The CDR3 DNA reads TGTGCCAGCAGTTACCGAGCGGGAGCTTTCCTCCGTCGTAACAATGAGCAGTTCTTC. The J gene is TRBJ2-1, the V gene TRBV28, with 8 positions matching TRBD2. V dropped 4 bases and J dropped 5; count of bases not matched to a gene: 19. This CDR3 region has 19 residues. The germline CDR1 and CDR2 sequences are MDHEN and SYDVKM.

This clonotype was recorded a few times. This rearrangement joins TRBV12-5 to TRBJ2-5, with D possibly being TRBD2 (6 bases). The germline CDR1 and CDR2 sequences are LGHNT and FRNRAP. The CDR3 spans 12 residues. V lost 7 bases and J 5 bases, leaving 11 bases between the germline ends. CDR3 bases: TGTGCTAGTGCCGGGAGTCCGGAGACCCAGTACTTC. Protein sequence: CASAGSPETQYF.

The sample holds many counts of this clonotype. This rearrangement joins TRBV18 to TRBJ2-7; D not certain. CDR3 length equals 13 residues. Germline CDR1 is KGHSH and CDR2 is LQKENI. Trimming cost V 3 bases and J 0 bases, with 6 bases left between them. The CDR3 sequence is CASSPSASYEQYF. The CDR3 DNA reads as TGTGCCAGCTCACCCTCAGCCTCCTACGAGCAGTACTTC.

In this sample, this clonotype turned up many times. The chain combines TRBV20-1 with TRBJ2-7; D not certain. From germline, CDR1 is DFQATT and CDR2 SNEGSKA (reference sequence). The CDR3 totals 8 residues. Deletions cut 7 bases from V and 5 bases from J, with 3 bases between. CDR3 coding DNA: TGCAGTGTCGACGAGCAGTACTTC. It encodes CSVDEQYF.

The J gene is TRBJ2-1, the V gene TRBV5-1; TRBD2 agrees at 12 bases. The CDR3 totals 20 residues. CDR1 is SGHRS and CDR2 is YFSETQ in the germline V gene. V lost 3 bases, J lost 4 bases, and 17 bases stayed unmatched. CDR3 coding DNA: TGCGCCAGCAGCTCGACTAGGACTAGCGGGAAAGGTACCCGGTACAATGAGCAGTTCTTC. Residues: CASSSTRTSGKGTRYNEQFF.

This rearrangement joins TRBV29-1 to TRBJ1-5; unclear D gene. Germline lookup yields CDR1 SQVTM and CDR2 ANQGSEA. V was pared by 5 bases and J by 4 bases, with 15 bases between. CDR3 length equals 14 residues. CDR3 residues: CSVRGGQENQPQHF. The CDR3 coding sequence is TGCAGCGTTCGGGGTGGGCAGGAGAATCAGCCCCAGCATTTT.

Many counts were recorded for this clonotype. The V call is TRBV6-1, the J call TRBJ2-5; 7 positions agree with TRBD1. CDR1 is MNHNS, CDR2 SASEGT, per germline. The CDR3 has 13 residues. Unmatched junction bases numbered 3, after V lost 4 bases and J lost 4 bases. CDR3 nucleotide sequence: TGTGCCAGCAGTGCCCGGGACAGAGAGACCCAGTACTTC. It translates to CASSARDRETQYF.

This clonotype came up many times. The gene calls are TRBV15 and TRBJ1-1; unclear D gene. This CDR3 is 15 amino acids long. Trimming removed 1 base from V and 1 base from J, with 10 bases in between. The germline V gene encodes CDR1 LNHNV and CDR2 YYDKDF (reference sequence). CDR3 amino acids: CATSRVTGRNTEAFF. DNA for the CDR3: TGTGCCACCAGCAGAGTCACCGGGAGGAACACTGAAGCTTTCTTT.

The chain combines TRBV19 with TRBJ2-1; 9 bases map to TRBD2. CDR3 length: 14 amino acids. Germline lookup yields CDR1 LNHDA and CDR2 SQIVND (reference sequence). J lost 7 bases, V lost 5 bases, and 6 bases had no gene match. CDR3 amino acids: CASSGGRAHNEQFF. CDR3 nucleotide sequence: TGTGCCAGTAGTGGCGGGAGGGCCCATAATGAGCAGTTCTTC.

Ten or more counts support this clonotype. The chain couples TRBV27 to TRBJ1-2; TRBD1 matches at 9 bases. Germline CDR1 reads MNHEY; CDR2 reads SMNVEV (reference sequence). Trimming at V came to 7 bases and at J to 4 bases, leaving 7 bases not matched to a gene. This CDR3 is built from 14 residues. The CDR3 spells CASKGQGSGYGYTF. The CDR3 coding sequence is TGTGCCAGCAAGGGACAGGGAAGCGGCTATGGCTACACCTTC.

This clonotype was counted at least ten times. This chain joins TRBV2 and TRBJ2-7; 7 nucleotides align to TRBD1. The J segment lost 6 bases and the V segment lost 6 bases, leaving 11 bases of the junction unmatched. The CDR3 has 14 residues. Germline V gene sequence: CDR1 SNHLY, CDR2 FYNNEI. The CDR3 bases are TGTGCCAGCAGGACAGGGCAGGGGTATTTCGAGCAGTACTTC. Its protein product is CASRTGQGYFEQYF. The variable domain in full, completed from reference TRBV2 and TRBJ2-7, reads EPEVTQTPSHQVTQMGQEVILRCVPISNHLYFYWYRQILGQKVEFLVSFYNNEISEKSEIFDDQFSVERPDGSNFTLKIRSTKLEDSAMYFCASRTGQGYFEQYFGPGTRLTVT.